Shown below are 7 T cell receptor beta chains from a single sample sequenced in a study of T cell responses to AZD1222 COVID-19 vaccine. Assay: immunoSEQ multiplex PCR; the TCRdb copy retains only in-frame clones and omits some. This sample has more than 85,000 clones; about 90% occur once, and the top ten carry 4.4%. Sequencing was performed on peripheral blood, taken 28 days after the second AZD1222 dose. Receptors were obtained from an adult who received the AZD1222 COVID-19 vaccine.

The rearrangement uses TRBV6-5 and TRBJ2-7; 10 nucleotides agree with TRBD1. This CDR3 has 16 amino acids. V trimming: 1 base; J trimming: 2 bases; junction bases outside the gene matches: 5. The germline V gene encodes CDR1 MNHEY and CDR2 SVGAGI. CDR3 coding DNA: TGTGCCAGCAGTTACTATCCGGGACAGGGGACCTACGAGCAGTACTTC. This sequence encodes CASSYYPGQGTYEQYF.

The chain links TRBV5-4 to TRBJ1-2; TRBD1 is a possible D gene (5 bases). The CDR3 runs to 16 residues. Trimming removed 1 base from V and 13 bases from J, with 26 bases in between. Germline V gene lookup returns CDR1 SGHNT and CDR2 YYREEE (reference sequence). Here the CDR3 reads CASSLFGVLDSQGATF. The DNA for the CDR3 is TGTGCCAGCAGCTTGTTCGGTGTCCTCGACTCACAAGGGGCCACCTTC.

The chain joins TRBV13 to TRBJ1-5; the D gene is possibly TRBD1 (5 bases). CDR1 is PRHDT, CDR2 FYEKMQ, per germline (reference sequence). This CDR3 contains 12 residues. V was pared by 5 bases and J by 6 bases, with 8 bases between. The CDR3 DNA is TGTGCCAGCAGCGCCCAGGGTCAGCCCCAGCATTTT. Its protein product is CASSAQGQPQHF.

The chain recombines TRBV29-1 with TRBJ2-1; no clear D. The CDR3 is 11 amino acids. In germline, CDR1 is SQVTM, CDR2 ANQGSEA. The V end lost 7 bases, the J end lost 9 bases, and 13 bases lay between the germline ends. Here the CDR3 DNA reads TGCAGCGCCGCCGAGACTTCTGAGCAGTTCTTC. Translated, it gives CSAAETSEQFF.

This clone was observed a single time. The chain is built from TRBV25-1 and TRBJ2-7; 12 bases match TRBD2. With V trimmed by 6 bases and J by 0 bases, 9 bases remained unmatched. Per germline, CDR1 MGHDK and CDR2 SYGVNS. CDR3 length: 17 amino acids. This chain's CDR3 is CASRVPSGGESSYEQYF. CDR3 nucleotides: TGTGCCAGCAGGGTTCCTAGCGGGGGGGAGAGCTCCTACGAGCAGTACTTC.

The genes are TRBV9 and TRBJ1-2, with a possible D match to TRBD1 (6 bases). The V and J ends lost 1 base and 0 bases respectively, with 13 bases between them. Germline V gene sequence: CDR1 SGDLS, CDR2 YYNGEE. The CDR3 is 16 residues long. DNA for the CDR3: TGTGCCAGCAGCGTATTTGACAGGATTTCTAACTATGGCTACACCTTC. It translates to CASSVFDRISNYGYTF. The full variable domain, rest sourced from reference TRBV9 and TRBJ1-2, is DSGVTQTPKHLITATGQRVTLRCSPRSGDLSVYWYQQSLDQGLQFLIQYYNGEERAKGNILERFSAQQFPDLHSELNLSSLELGDSALYFCASSVFDRISNYGYTFGSGTRLTVV.

Only a few counts were recorded for this clone. The CDR3 reads CASSSTGAFSYEQYF. The DNA of the CDR3 is TGTGCCAGCAGCTCGACAGGGGCCTTCTCCTACGAGCAGTACTTC. This chain connects TRBV7-8 to TRBJ2-7; 8 bases align to TRBD1. The CDR3 is made up of 15 amino acids. With V trimmed by 4 bases and J by 0 bases, 5 bases remained unmatched. The germline V gene encodes CDR1 SGHVS and CDR2 FQNEAQ.